The TCR beta chain described here comes from a study of blood T cells in healthy people across ages. Primed by a sample-barcoded 5' primer and a J-beta primer mix, a second PCR proceeded for about 7 to 11 cycles. A 12-random-nucleotide template-switch adaptor tagged each cDNA molecule. TCRdb reanalysed the 5' RACE reads using MiXCR and keeps one entry per CDR3 protein. The table lists fewer than 950,000 distinct CDR3 sequences, 30% to 45% of them singletons, with approximately 13% in the top ten. The study's findings and limits: Age brought a roughly linear fall in TCR beta diversity measured per million T cells. Strongly correlated with naive T cell percentage was TCR beta diversity. Diversity estimated from one million T cells was considered an underestimate.

To note about this clonotype: What it recognizes is unknown.

The sequence came from a young man in good health. Sequenced sample: blood.

CDR3 sequence (DNA): TGTGCCAGCAGTTTAGCAAGGGCAAATTCACCCCTCCACTTT. Translation gives CASSLARANSPLHF. The chain combines TRBV12-3 or TRBV12-4 with TRBJ1-6; D remains unclear. Trimming left V 0 bases short and J 7 bases short, with 7 bases between. CDR3 length: 14 amino acids.